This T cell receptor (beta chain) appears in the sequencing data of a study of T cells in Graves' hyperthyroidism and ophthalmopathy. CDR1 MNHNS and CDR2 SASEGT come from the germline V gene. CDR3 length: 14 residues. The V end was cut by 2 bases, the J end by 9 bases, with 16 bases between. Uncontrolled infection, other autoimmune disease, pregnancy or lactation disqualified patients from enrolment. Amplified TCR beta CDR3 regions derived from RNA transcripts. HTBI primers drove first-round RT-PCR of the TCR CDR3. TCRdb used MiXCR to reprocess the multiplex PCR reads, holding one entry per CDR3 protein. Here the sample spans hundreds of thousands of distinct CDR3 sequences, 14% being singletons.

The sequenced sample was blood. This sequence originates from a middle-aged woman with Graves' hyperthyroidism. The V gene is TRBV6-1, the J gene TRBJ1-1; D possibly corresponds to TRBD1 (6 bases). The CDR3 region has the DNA TGTGCCAGCAGTGAATCCTCTCCGGGACAACAAGCTTTCTTT. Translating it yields CASSESSPGQQAFF.